Shown below are 7 T cell receptor beta chains from a single sample sequenced in a study of T-cell memory formation after mild COVID-19 (TCRdb year 2021). The receptor library was made with 5' RACE. TCRdb records Illumina NovaSeq 6000 as the sequencer. The public reads were reanalyzed by TCRdb: fastp trimming at Q25, MiXCR alignment, in-frame beta chains only. A single entry per CDR3 protein holds the most common genes and DNA from its merged rows. This sample is represented by 150,000 to 200,000 distinct CDR3 sequences; about a third of them were singletons. About 12% of the sample is in the top ten clones. Material for sequencing was PBMCs or a T cell subset sorted from them (not recorded which). The receptors were gathered from an adult woman who had mild COVID-19 (a few samples of this study predate the infection). The sample titles of this study are shuffled in the database, so cell type and time point are left out; the donor was told from shared clones.

The chain couples TRBV6-5 to TRBJ2-3, with TRBD2 identical over 7 bases. Germline loops: CDR1 MNHEY, CDR2 SVGAGI. With 8 bases clipped from V and 5 bases from J, the junction kept 10 bases outside the gene matches. This CDR3 is 14 amino acids long. CDR3 coding DNA: TGTGCCAGCCGTTCTCGCGGGAGTGGAGATACGCAGTATTTT. Protein product: CASRSRGSGDTQYF.

A few counts support this clonotype. This chain joins TRBV4-3 and TRBJ1-2, with 8 bases that match TRBD1. CDR3 size: 13 residues. Germline V gene lookup returns CDR1 LGHNA and CDR2 YSLEER. Trimming cost V 5 bases and J 4 bases; bases outside gene matches: 3. The CDR3 is CASSAQGAYGYTF. Here the CDR3 DNA reads TGCGCCAGCAGCGCCCAGGGGGCCTATGGCTACACCTTC.

This clonotype was seen a few times. The chain combines TRBV6-5 with TRBJ2-3; 11 nucleotides align to TRBD1. V lost 5 bases, J lost 3 bases, and 4 bases stayed unmatched. Per the germline V gene, CDR1 is MNHEY and CDR2 is SVGAGI. CDR3 length: 15 amino acids. The CDR3 DNA reads as TGTGCCAGCAGTGGGGACAGGGGGAGGACAGATACGCAGTATTTT. It encodes CASSGDRGRTDTQYF.

The chain links TRBV6-5 to TRBJ1-2, with D hard to call. This CDR3 comprises 13 residues. Trimming pared 2 bases from V and 2 bases from J, leaving 6 bases between. Germline loops: CDR1 MNHEY, CDR2 SVGAGI. The CDR3 DNA reads TGTGCCAGCAGTTACGGTCAGAACTATGGCTACACCTTC. Protein product: CASSYGQNYGYTF.

The J gene is TRBJ2-5, the V gene TRBV11-2; D could derive from TRBD1 or TRBD2 (5 bases each). V was clipped by 0 bases and J by 2 bases, with 10 bases between them. The CDR3 is made up of 15 amino acids. CDR1 SGHAT and CDR2 FQNNGV come from the germline V gene. Here the CDR3 reads CASSLDGTGQETQYF. CDR3 nucleotides: TGTGCCAGCAGCTTAGATGGGACGGGACAAGAGACCCAGTACTTC.

This clonotype appeared a few times. The rearrangement joins TRBV4-1 to TRBJ1-5, with no clear D. V was pared by 1 base and J by 3 bases, with 4 bases between. In germline, CDR1 is MGHRA, CDR2 YSYEKL. This CDR3 is 13 amino acids long. The CDR3 sequence is CASSQASNQPQHF. DNA of the CDR3: TGCGCCAGCAGCCAAGCATCCAATCAGCCCCAGCATTTT.

The genes are TRBV27 and TRBJ2-7; 8 bases line up with TRBD1. The trim removed 5 bases at V and 3 bases at J, leaving 12 bases unmatched. The CDR3 is made up of 16 amino acids. Germline CDR1 and CDR2: MNHEY and SMNVEV (reference sequence). CDR3 in DNA: TGTGCCAGCAGTCGACCGTCGAAGGACAGGGTCTACGAGCAGTACTTC. Translating it yields CASSRPSKDRVYEQYF.